This TCR beta chain was found in a study of blood T cell repertoires in COVID-19. Overall study: Researchers got acute and convalescent COVID-19 samples from the United States, Italy and Spain. Sources were T cells, B-cell-depleted T cells, or PBMCs; the material itself was cDNA or gDNA.

This clone was seen once. As handled by the study authors: From reference gene primer amplification, estimates of nucleated cell counts were derived. The method was immunoSEQ multiplex PCR; TCRdb's version includes in-frame clones alone and lacks a portion of them. The DNA gave D and trimming, while V, J and clone size come from that table. The data hold about 30,000 clones, with about 91% observed a single time. Deletions cut 1 base from V and 2 bases from J, with 12 bases between. CDR3 length: 15 amino acids. CDR1 is SGHRS and CDR2 is YFSETQ in the germline V gene. The sequence came from a human donor in a cohort sampled during active COVID-19. The J gene is TRBJ1-1, the V gene TRBV5-1, with no clear D. Sequenced material: peripheral blood. In DNA form, the CDR3 reads TGCGCCAGCAGCTTGAACCGGGGATCCAACACTGAAGCTTTCTTT. Its protein product is CASSLNRGSNTEAFF.